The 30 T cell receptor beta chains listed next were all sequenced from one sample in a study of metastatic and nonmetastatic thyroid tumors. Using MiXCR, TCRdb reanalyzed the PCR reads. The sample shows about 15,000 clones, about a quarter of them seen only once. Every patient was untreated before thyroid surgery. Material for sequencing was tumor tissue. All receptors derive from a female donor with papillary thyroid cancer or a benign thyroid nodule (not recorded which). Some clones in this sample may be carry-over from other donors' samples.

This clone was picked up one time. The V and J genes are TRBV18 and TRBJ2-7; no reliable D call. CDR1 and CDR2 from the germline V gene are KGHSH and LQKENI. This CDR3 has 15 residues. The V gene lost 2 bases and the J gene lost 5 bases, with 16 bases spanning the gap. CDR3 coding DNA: TGTGCCAGCTCACCAAGTAGATCGGGTGCCCACGAGCAGTACTTC. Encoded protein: CASSPSRSGAHEQYF.

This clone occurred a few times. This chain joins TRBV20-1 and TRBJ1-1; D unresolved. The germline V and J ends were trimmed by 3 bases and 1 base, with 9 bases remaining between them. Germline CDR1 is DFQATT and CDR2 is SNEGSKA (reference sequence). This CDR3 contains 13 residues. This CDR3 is CSARRTGNTEAFF. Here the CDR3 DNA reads TGCAGTGCTAGGAGAACGGGGAACACTGAAGCTTTCTTT.

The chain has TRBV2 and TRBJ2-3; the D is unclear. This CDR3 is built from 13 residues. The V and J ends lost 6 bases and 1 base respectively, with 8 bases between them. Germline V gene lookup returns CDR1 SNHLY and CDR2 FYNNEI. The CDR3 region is CASSPRRTDTQYF. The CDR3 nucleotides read TGTGCCAGCAGCCCCAGGCGCACAGATACGCAGTATTTT.

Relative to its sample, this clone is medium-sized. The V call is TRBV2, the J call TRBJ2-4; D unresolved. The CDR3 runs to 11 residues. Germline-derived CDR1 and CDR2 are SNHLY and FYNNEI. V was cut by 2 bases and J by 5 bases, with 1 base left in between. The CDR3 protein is CASSEQNIQYF. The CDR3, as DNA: TGTGCCAGCAGTGAACAAAACATTCAGTACTTC.

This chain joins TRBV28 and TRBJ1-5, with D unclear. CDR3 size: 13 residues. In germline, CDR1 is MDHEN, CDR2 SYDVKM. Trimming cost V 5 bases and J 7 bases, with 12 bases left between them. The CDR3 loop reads CASSMEPRQPQHF. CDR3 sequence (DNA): TGTGCCAGCAGTATGGAACCGAGGCAGCCCCAGCATTTT.

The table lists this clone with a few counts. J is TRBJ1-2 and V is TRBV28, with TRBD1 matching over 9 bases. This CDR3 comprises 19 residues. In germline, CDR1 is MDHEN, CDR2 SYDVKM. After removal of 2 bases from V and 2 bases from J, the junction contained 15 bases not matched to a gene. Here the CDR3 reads CASSLPGTGRISLNYGYTF. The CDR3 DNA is TGTGCCAGCAGTTTACCCGGGACAGGGCGGATCTCATTAAACTATGGCTACACCTTC.

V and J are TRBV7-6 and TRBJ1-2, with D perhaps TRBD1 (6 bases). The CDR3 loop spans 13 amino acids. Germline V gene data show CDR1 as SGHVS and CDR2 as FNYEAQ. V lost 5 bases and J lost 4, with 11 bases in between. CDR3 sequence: CASSPDRIYGYTF. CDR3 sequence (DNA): TGTGCCAGCAGCCCCGACAGGATCTATGGCTACACCTTC.

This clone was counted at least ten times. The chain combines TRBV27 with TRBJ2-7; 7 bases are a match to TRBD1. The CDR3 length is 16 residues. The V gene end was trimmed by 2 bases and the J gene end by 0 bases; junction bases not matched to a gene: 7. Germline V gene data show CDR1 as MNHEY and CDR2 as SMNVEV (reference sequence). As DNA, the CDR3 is TGTGCCAGCAGTTTAAATACAGGGGTAAGCTCCTACGAGCAGTACTTC. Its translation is CASSLNTGVSSYEQYF.

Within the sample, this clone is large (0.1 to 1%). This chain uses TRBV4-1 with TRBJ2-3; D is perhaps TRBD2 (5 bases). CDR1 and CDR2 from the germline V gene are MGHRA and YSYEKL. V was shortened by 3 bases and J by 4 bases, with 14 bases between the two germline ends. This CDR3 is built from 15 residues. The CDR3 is CASSQSLVVADTQYF. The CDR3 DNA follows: TGCGCCAGCAGCCAGTCACTAGTTGTCGCAGATACGCAGTATTTT.

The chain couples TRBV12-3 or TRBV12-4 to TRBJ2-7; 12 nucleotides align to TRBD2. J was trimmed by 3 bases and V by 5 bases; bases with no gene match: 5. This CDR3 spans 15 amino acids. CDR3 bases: TGTGCCAGCAGTCCAAGACTAGCGGGGGTCTACGAGCAGTACTTC. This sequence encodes CASSPRLAGVYEQYF.

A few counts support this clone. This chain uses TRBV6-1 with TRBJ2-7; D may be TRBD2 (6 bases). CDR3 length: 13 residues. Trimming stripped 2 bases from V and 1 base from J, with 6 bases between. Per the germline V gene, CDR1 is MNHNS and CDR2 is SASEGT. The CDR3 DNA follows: TGTGCCAGCAGTGAAAGCGGGTCCTACGAGCAGTACTTC. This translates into CASSESGSYEQYF.

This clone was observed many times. The chain's CDR3 is CSATSGTSGRGEQFF. In DNA form, the CDR3 reads TGCAGTGCCACGTCCGGGACTAGCGGGAGGGGTGAGCAGTTCTTC. V usage is TRBV20-1 and J usage is TRBJ2-1; the match to TRBD2 covers 16 bases. The V segment lost 6 bases and the J segment 9 bases; nucleotides outside the gene matches: 8. CDR3 length: 15 residues. The germline gives CDR1 DFQATT, CDR2 SNEGSKA (reference sequence).

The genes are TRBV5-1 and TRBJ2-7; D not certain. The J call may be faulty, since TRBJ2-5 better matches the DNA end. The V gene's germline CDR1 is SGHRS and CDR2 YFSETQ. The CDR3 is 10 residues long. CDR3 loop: CASSWETQYF. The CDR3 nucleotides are TGCGCCAGCAGCTGGGAGACCCAGTACTTC.

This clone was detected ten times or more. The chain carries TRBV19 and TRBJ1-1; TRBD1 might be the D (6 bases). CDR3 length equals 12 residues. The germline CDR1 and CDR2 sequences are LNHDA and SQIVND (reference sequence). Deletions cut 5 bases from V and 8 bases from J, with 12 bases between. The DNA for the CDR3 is TGTGCCAGTAGTCCCCCGGGGACAGAAGCTTTCTTT. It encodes CASSPPGTEAFF.

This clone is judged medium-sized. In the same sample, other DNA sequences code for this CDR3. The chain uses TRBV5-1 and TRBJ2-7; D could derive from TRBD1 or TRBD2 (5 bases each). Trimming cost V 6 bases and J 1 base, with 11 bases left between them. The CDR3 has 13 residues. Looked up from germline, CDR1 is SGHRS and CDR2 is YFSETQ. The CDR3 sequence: CASTSGTSYEQYF. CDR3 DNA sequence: TGCGCCAGCACCTCAGGGACGTCCTACGAGCAGTACTTC.

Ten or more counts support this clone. The CDR3 DNA reads TGTGCCAGCAGTTACGGCGGGGTTGCTGGCTACACCTTC. This sequence encodes CASSYGGVAGYTF. The chain joins TRBV6-5 to TRBJ1-2; D is ambiguous. The CDR3 has 13 residues. Per the germline V gene, CDR1 is MNHEY and CDR2 is SVGAGI. The V and J ends lost 2 bases and 7 bases respectively, with 11 bases between them.

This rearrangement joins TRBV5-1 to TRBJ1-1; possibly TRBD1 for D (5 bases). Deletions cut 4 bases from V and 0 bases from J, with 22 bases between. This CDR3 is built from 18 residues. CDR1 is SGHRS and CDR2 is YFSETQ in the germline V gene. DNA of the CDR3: TGCGCCAGCAGCAAAGGACTCAGGTGGGACCCTATGAACACTGAAGCTTTCTTT. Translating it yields CASSKGLRWDPMNTEAFF. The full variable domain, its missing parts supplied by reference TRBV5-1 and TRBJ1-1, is KAGVTQTPRYLIKTRGQQVTLSCSPISGHRSVSWYQQTPGQGLQFLFEYFSETQRNKGNFPGRFSGRQFSNSRSEMNVSTLELGDSALYLCASSKGLRWDPMNTEAFFGQGTRLTVV.

The CDR3 loop reads CASSQEQGFQPQHF. CDR3 nucleotide sequence: TGCGCCAGCAGCCAAGAACAGGGGTTTCAGCCCCAGCATTTT. The V and J genes are TRBV4-1 and TRBJ1-5, with 7 bases lining up with TRBD1. Losses at the gene ends were 0 bases for V and 6 bases for J; bases not matched to a gene: 2. Germline CDR1 and CDR2: MGHRA and YSYEKL. The CDR3 length is 14 residues.

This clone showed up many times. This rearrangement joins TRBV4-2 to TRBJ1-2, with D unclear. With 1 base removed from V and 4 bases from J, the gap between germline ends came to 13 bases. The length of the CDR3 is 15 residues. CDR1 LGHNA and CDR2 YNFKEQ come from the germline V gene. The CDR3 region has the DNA TGTGCCAGCAGCCAAGGGGCAGGCGACATCTATGGCTACACCTTC. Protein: CASSQGAGDIYGYTF.

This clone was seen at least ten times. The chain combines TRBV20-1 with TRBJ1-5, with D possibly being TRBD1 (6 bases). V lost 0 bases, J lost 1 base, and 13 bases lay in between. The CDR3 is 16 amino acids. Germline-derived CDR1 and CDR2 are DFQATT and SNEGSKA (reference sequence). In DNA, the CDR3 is TGCAGTGCTAGAGATGGGGTGGGGGCGAGCAATCAGCCCCAGCATTTT. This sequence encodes CSARDGVGASNQPQHF.

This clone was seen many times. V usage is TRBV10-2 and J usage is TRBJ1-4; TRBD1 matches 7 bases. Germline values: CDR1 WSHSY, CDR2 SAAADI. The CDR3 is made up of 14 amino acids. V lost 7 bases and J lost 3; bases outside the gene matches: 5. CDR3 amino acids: CASNNRGPNEKLFF. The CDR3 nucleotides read TGCGCCAGCAACAACAGGGGACCTAATGAAAAACTGTTTTTT.

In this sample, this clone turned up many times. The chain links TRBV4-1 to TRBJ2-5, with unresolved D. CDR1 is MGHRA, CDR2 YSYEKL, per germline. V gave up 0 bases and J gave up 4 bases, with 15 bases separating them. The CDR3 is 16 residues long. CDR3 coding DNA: TGCGCCAGCAGCCAAGATCCCGCGTGGGATGGAGAGACCCAGTACTTC. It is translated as CASSQDPAWDGETQYF.

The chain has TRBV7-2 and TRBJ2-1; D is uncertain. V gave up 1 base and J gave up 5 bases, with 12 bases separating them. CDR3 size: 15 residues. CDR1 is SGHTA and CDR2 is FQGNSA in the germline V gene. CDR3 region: CASSLGDKGHNEQFF. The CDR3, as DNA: TGTGCCAGCAGCTTAGGTGATAAGGGCCACAATGAGCAGTTCTTC.

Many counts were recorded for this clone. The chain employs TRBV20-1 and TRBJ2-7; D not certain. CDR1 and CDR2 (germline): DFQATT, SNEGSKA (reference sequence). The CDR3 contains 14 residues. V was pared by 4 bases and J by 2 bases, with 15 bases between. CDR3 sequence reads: CSANPPTVTYEQYF. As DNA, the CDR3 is TGCAGTGCTAACCCCCCGACGGTGACCTACGAGCAGTACTTC.

The CDR3 loop is CASSREPMNTEAFF. In DNA, the CDR3 is TGTGCCAGCAGTAGGGAACCCATGAACACTGAAGCTTTCTTT. The genes are TRBV9 and TRBJ1-1; unclear D gene. This CDR3 is 14 amino acids long. The germline CDR1 and CDR2 sequences are SGDLS and YYNGEE. Trimming cost V 5 bases and J 0 bases, with 11 bases left between them.

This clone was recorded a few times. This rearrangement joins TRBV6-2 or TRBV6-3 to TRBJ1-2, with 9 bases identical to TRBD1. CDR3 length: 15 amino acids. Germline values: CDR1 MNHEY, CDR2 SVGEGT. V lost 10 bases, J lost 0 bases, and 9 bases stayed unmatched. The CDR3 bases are TGTGCCACACGACAGGGGGTGCTCTCTAACTATGGCTACACCTTC. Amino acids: CATRQGVLSNYGYTF.

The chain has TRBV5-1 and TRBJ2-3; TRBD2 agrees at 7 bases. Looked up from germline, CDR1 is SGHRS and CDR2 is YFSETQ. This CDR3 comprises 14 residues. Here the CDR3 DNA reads TGCTCCATCAGCCCTACTAGCGGCACAGATACGCAGTATTTT. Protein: CSISPTSGTDTQYF. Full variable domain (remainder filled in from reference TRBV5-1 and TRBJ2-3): KAGVTQTPRYLIKTRGQQVTLSCSPISGHRSVSWYQQTPGQGLQFLFEYFSETQRNKGNFPGRFSGRQFSNSRSEMNVSTLELGDSALYLCSISPTSGTDTQYFGPGTRLTVL.

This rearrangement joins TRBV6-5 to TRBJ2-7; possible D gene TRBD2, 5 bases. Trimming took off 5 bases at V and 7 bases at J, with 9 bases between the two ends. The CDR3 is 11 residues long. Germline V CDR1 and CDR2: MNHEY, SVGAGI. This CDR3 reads CASSTGLEQYF. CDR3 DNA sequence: TGTGCCAGCAGTACTGGACTGGAGCAGTACTTC.

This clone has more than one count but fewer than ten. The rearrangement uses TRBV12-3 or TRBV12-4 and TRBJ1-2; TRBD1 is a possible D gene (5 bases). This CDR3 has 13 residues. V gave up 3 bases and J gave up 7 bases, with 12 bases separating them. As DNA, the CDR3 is TGTGCCAGCAGTTTGAGAGGGGCGGTTGGCTACACCTTC. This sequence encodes CASSLRGAVGYTF.

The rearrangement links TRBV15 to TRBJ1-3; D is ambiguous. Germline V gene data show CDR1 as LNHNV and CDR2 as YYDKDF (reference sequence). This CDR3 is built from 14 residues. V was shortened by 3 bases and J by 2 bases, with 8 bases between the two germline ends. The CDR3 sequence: CATSSVGAGNTIYF. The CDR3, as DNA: TGTGCCACCAGCAGCGTAGGTGCTGGAAACACCATATATTTT.